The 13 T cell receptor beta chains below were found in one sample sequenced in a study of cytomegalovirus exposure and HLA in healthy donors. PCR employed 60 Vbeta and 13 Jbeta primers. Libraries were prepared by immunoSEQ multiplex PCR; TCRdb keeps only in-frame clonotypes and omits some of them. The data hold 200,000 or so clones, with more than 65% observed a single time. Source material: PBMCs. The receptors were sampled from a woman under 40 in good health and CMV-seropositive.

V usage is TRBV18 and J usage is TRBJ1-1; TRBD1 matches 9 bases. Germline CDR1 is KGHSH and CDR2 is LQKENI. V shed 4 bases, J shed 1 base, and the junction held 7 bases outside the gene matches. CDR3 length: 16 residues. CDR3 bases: TGTGCCAGCTCACGAGTGGCGGGACAGGGGAACACTGAAGCTTTCTTT. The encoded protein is CASSRVAGQGNTEAFF.

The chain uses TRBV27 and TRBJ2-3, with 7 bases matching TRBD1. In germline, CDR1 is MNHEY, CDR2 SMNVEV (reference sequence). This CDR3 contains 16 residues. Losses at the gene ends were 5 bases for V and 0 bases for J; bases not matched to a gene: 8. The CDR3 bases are TGTGCCAGCAGTATAAACCCGACAGGGAGCACAGATACGCAGTATTTT. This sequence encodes CASSINPTGSTDTQYF.

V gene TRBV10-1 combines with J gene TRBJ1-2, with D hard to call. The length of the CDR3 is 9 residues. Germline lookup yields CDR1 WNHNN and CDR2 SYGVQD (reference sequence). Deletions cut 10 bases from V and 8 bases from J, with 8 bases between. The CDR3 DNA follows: TGCGCCACCCTAGAGGGCTACACCTTC. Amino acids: CATLEGYTF.

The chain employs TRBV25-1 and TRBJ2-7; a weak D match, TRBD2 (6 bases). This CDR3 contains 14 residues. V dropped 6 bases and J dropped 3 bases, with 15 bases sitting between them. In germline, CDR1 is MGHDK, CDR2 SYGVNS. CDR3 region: CASRKSGEGYEQYF. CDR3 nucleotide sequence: TGTGCCAGCAGGAAGTCGGGAGAAGGCTACGAGCAGTACTTC.

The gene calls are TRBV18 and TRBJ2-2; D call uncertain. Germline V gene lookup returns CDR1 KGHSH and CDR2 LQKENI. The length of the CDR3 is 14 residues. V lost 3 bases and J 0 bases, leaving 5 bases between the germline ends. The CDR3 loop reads CASSPQANTGELFF. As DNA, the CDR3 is TGTGCCAGCTCACCGCAGGCGAACACCGGGGAGCTGTTTTTT.

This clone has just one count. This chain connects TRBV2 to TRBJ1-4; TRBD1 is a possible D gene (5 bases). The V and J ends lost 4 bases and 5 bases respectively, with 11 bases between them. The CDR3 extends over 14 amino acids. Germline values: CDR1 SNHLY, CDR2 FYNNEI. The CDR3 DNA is TGTGCCAGCAGTGCTCAGGGCGTAAATGAAAAACTGTTTTTT. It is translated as CASSAQGVNEKLFF.

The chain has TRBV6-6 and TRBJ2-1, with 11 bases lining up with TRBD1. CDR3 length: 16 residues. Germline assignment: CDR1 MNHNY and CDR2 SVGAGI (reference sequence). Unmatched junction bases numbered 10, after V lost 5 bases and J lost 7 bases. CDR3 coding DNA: TGTGCCAGCAGTCGTGAAACGGGACAGGGGGGGAATGAGCAGTTCTTC. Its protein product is CASSRETGQGGNEQFF.

DNA of the CDR3: TGTGCCAGAAGCTTCACAGGACAGGGCGTCTTC. Encoded protein: CARSFTGQGVF. V and J are TRBV7-5 and TRBJ1-2; the listed D gene, TRBD1, was not tested against the DNA. TRBV7-5 is given as a pseudogene. This CDR3 comprises 11 residues.

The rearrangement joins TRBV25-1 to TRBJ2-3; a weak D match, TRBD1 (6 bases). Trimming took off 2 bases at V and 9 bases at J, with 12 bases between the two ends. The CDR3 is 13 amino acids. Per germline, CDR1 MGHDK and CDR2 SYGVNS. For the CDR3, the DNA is TGTGCCAGCAGTGAACTTACAGGGCCAACGCAGTATTTT. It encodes CASSELTGPTQYF.

CDR3 sequence (DNA): TGTGCCAGCAGCTTAGGACGGGCCCTGCGGGGAGACGAGCAGTACTTC. It specifies CASSLGRALRGDEQYF. The gene calls are TRBV11-2 and TRBJ2-7; weak D call: TRBD2 (6 bases). Germline loops: CDR1 SGHAT, CDR2 FQNNGV. Trimming shortened V by 1 base and J by 5 bases, and 18 bases separated the two germline ends. The CDR3 covers 16 residues.

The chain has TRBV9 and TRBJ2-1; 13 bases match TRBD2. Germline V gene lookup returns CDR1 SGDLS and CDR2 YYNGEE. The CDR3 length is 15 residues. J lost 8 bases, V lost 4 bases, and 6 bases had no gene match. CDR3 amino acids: CASSSGTSGVDEQFF. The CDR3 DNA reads TGTGCCAGCAGCTCCGGGACTAGCGGGGTCGATGAGCAGTTCTTC.

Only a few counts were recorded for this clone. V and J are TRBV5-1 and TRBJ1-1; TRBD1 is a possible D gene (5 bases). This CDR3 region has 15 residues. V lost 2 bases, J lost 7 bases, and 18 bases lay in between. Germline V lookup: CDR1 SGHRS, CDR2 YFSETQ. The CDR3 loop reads CASSFGGDQGGEAFF. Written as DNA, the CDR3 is TGCGCCAGCAGCTTCGGAGGGGATCAGGGAGGTGAAGCTTTCTTT.

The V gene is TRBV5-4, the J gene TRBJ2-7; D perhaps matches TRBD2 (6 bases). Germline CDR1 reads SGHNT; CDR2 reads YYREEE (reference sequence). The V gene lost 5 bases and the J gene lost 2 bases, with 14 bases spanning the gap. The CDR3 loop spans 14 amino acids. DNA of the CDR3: TGTGCCAGCAGAGCTGGTGGACTACCCTACGAGCAGTACTTC. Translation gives CASRAGGLPYEQYF.